This paragraph reports one TCR beta chain. Its antigen target is currently unknown. This record belongs to a study of monozygotic twins with inflammatory bowel disease (dated by TCRdb to between 2018 and 2020). Regarding the research as a whole: In total, around 30 monozygotic twin pairs made up the full study: 19 Danish pairs, all IBD-discordant, plus nine German pairs, of which four were IBD-concordant and five were IBD-discordant. Each individual had, on average, about 151 000 unique TCRalpha sequences and 181 000 unique TCRbeta sequences available for analysis. Disease-associated traits were sought mainly through comparisons between IBD patients and their genetically identical healthy co-twins within discordant pairs. Findings and caveats that apply to the study as a whole: Compared with healthy twins, IBD patients had fewer clonotypes in common with other individuals, a difference most pronounced in patients showing signs of disease activity. No single strong signal or clonotype linked to IBD turned up in the results, so the idea that one exists was not supported. Measured by the inverse Simpson index, TCRbeta repertoire diversity was lower in IBD patients than in their healthy co-twins. Different T cell subtypes could not be distinguished in the analysis. Concordant and discordant twins showed no difference in repertoire similarity, possibly because of limited statistical power. Because patients were on differing immunosuppressive treatments, the repertoires may have picked up extra background noise and inter-individual variability.

Library preparation was by 5' RACE. The input for every TCR library was roughly 4,000 ng of total RNA. For each sample, cDNA synthesis was carried out in eight separate reactions using SMARTScribe reverse transcriptase. Unique molecular identifiers containing a 6-nucleotide sample barcode were introduced through template switching during cDNA synthesis. Amplification of TCRalpha and TCRbeta cDNA involved two nested PCRs of about 15 and 9 cycles, and each PCR was followed by bead purification. Before amplification, the cDNA was treated with uracil DNA-glycosylase and purified using the QIAquick PCR purification kit. The second PCR added Illumina TruSeq-compatible adapters along with sample-specific barcodes. Library quality and concentration were checked on TapeStation and Qubit, and libraries were pooled at around 5 ng each. The pooled libraries were sequenced with 2 x 100 bp reads and custom sequencing primers on an Illumina HiSeq2500 single-index Rapid Run. The source study handled its data this way. PCR and sequencing errors were corrected by UMI-based consensus assembly using MiGEC version 1.2.6. MiXCR version 2.1.1 was used to carry out V(D)J alignment, clonotype assembly and CDR3 extraction. Gene usage, clonotype sharing and MAIT/NKT TCR abundance were normalised by analysing the top 1000, 10 000 and 20 000 clonotypes per sample. After downsampling to 27 000 UMIs, diversity was calculated as the inverse Simpson index using the vegan R package. Paired Mann-Whitney U tests on discordant twin pairs were used, with Benjamini-Hochberg multiple-testing correction. Each CDR3 protein sequence appears as one entry after TCRdb reprocessed the reads, and no DNA is included. The V and J calls and clone size come from TCRdb's table, not from the authors' own analysis. The data table for this sample lists under 130,000 distinct CDR3 sequences. The ten largest make up around 1.9% of the sample.

Based on the germline V gene (reference sequence), the CDR1 and CDR2 sequences are LNHDA and SQIVND. Counted from cysteine to phenylalanine, this CDR3 has 13 amino acids. The coding DNA is unavailable. From each donor, a roughly 2.5 ml peripheral blood sample was drawn into PAXgene tubes and stored at -80 degrees C. Total RNA was isolated from whole blood with the PAXgene blood miRNA kit on an automated QIAcube, without T cell sorting. Peripheral blood from monozygotic twin pairs who were concordant or discordant for inflammatory bowel disease underwent deep TCRalpha and TCRbeta repertoire profiling using unique molecular barcoding. Smoking habits were recorded for all twin pairs, with individuals classified as current, former or never smokers.

The sequence joins TRBV19 to TRBJ2-5; no DNA is available, so the TRBD1 call from TCRdb remains unchecked. The sequence was collected from a human donor with ulcerative colitis or Crohn's disease, or a healthy co-twin of an affected twin (not recorded which). The sequencing input was blood. CDR3 sequence: CASRGGALETQYF.